The rows below give T cell receptor beta chains drawn from one sample of a study of CD8+ T cells in alopecia areata. Libraries were prepared by immunoSEQ multiplex PCR; TCRdb keeps only in-frame clonotypes and omits some of them. The profile shows 90,000 to 150,000 clones, around two fifths of them singletons. Material for sequencing was CD4+ T cells sorted from blood. These receptors all stem from a human donor with alopecia areata. Both conserved end residues are part of each CDR3. D genes are given only for firm matches. The listing skips clone size in some rows; elsewhere it reads once, few, many or a size class.

>TRBJ1-1|.|.|TRBV30
TGTGCCTGGAGTGTCAACATGAACACTGAAGCTTTCTTT
CAWSVNMNTEAFF
>TRBJ1-2|.|.|TRBV29-1
TGCAGCGCGGGCCAGACTGCCTTCTACACCTTC
CSAGQTAFYTF
>TRBJ2-1|.|.|TRBV29-1
TGCAGCGTTGATGGTGGGAGCTCCTACAATGAGCAGTTCTTC
CSVDGGSSYNEQFF
>TRBJ1-1|.|.|TRBV15
TGTGCCACCAGCATTACAGGTACAGCTTTCTTT
CATSITGTAFF
>TRBJ2-5|.|.|TRBV28
TGTGCCAGCAGTTTACCGGGACACTACCAAGAGACCCAGTACTTC
CASSLPGHYQETQYF
>TRBJ1-5|.|.|TRBV7-9
TGTGCCAGCAGCTTAGGAGGGGGCAATCAGCCCCAGCATTTT
CASSLGGGNQPQHF
>TRBJ2-1|few|.|TRBV29-1
TGCAGCGTTGCCCGTGGAGGCAGAGGTACAGGCTCCTACAATGAGCAGTTCTTC
CSVARGGRGTGSYNEQFF
>TRBJ2-1|few|.|TRBV2
TGTGCCAGCATGGAGGCCCTGAGCTCCTACAATGAGCAGTTCTTC
CASMEALSSYNEQFF
>TRBJ2-6|.|.|TRBV29-1
TGCAGCGTTGCGAGAGTCTCAGGGGCCAACGTCCTGACTTTC
CSVARVSGANVLTF
>TRBJ1-3|.|TRBD1|TRBV5-6
TGTGCCAGCAGCACCACAGGGGCGCGCGTTGGAAACACCATATATTTT
CASSTTGARVGNTIYF
>TRBJ2-1|.|.|TRBV30
TGTGCCTGGAGTGTACTGGGTGAGCAGTTCTTC
CAWSVLGEQFF
>TRBJ2-5|few|.|TRBV21-1
TGTGCCAGCAGCAAGGAAAGTGACGGAGTCCAAGAGACCCAGTACTTC
CASSKESDGVQETQYF
>TRBJ2-7|.|.|TRBV7-2
TGTGCCAGCAGCTTAGGAGCAGTCCCATCCTACGAGCAGTACTTC
CASSLGAVPSYEQYF
>TRBJ2-1|few|.|TRBV7-9
TGTGCCAGCAGCTTAATCGGTGTTGAGCAGTTCTTC
CASSLIGVEQFF
>TRBJ2-1|.|.|TRBV20-1
TGCAGTGGCAGGACCGAGGCTGAGCAGTTCTTC
CSGRTEAEQFF
>TRBJ2-7|.|.|TRBV7-9
TGTGCCAGCAGCTTGGTGGGCGCCTCCTACGAGCAGTACTTC
CASSLVGASYEQYF
>TRBJ2-5|.|.|TRBV5-1
TGCGCCAGCAGCGAAAACCCCATAGTTGGGGAGACCCAGTACTTC
CASSENPIVGETQYF
>TRBJ1-5|.|.|TRBV7-2
TGTGCCAGCAGCCTCCACGGACCGAATAGCAATCAGCCCCAGCATTTT
CASSLHGPNSNQPQHF